The rows below give T cell receptor beta chains drawn from one sample of a study of post-analysis software for immune sequencing data. TCRdb reprocessed the PCR reads with MiXCR, giving one entry per CDR3 protein. Here the sample spans about 570,000 distinct CDR3 sequences, around a third being singletons. The sequencing input was blood. These receptors were obtained from a girl aged 2-17 years with multiple sclerosis. The CDR3 runs from the conserved cysteine through the conserved F or W. A D gene is named only where the DNA matches it firmly. Clone size is not always given. Where it is, it says once, few, many or a class for expanded clones.

clone_size: .; cdr3_length: 16; j_call: TRBJ1-1; v_call: TRBV20-1; d_call: .; cdr3_nt: TGCAGTGCTAGAGATCCGGCAGGGGACGGGAACACTGAAGCTTTCTTT; cdr3_aa: CSARDPAGDGNTEAFF
clone_size: .; cdr3_length: 19; j_call: TRBJ2-3; v_call: TRBV20-1; d_call: TRBD2; cdr3_nt: TGCAGTGCTATACCGGGACTAGCGGGGGGCCTAATCCCCACAGATACGCAGTATTTT; cdr3_aa: CSAIPGLAGGLIPTDTQYF
clone_size: few; cdr3_length: 17; j_call: TRBJ2-4; v_call: TRBV25-1; d_call: .; cdr3_nt: TGTGCCAGCAGTGAAGATTGGGCAGGGGGGATCAAAAACATTCAGTACTTC; cdr3_aa: CASSEDWAGGIKNIQYF
clone_size: .; cdr3_length: 19; j_call: TRBJ2-1; v_call: TRBV4-1; d_call: TRBD2; cdr3_nt: TGCGCCAGCAGCCAAGACTCCGCGGGGGGGACGAGTTCCTACAATGAGCAGTTCTTC; cdr3_aa: CASSQDSAGGTSSYNEQFF
clone_size: .; cdr3_length: 15; j_call: TRBJ1-4; v_call: TRBV7-9; d_call: .; cdr3_nt: TGTGCCAGCAGCTTACTTTCCCAGGGTCCTGAAAAACTGTTTTTT; cdr3_aa: CASSLLSQGPEKLFF
clone_size: many; cdr3_length: 13; j_call: TRBJ2-4; v_call: TRBV20-1; d_call: .; cdr3_nt: TGTAGTGCTCGGGGACTAGCCAAAAACATTCAGTACTTC; cdr3_aa: CSARGLAKNIQYF
clone_size: .; cdr3_length: 15; j_call: TRBJ1-3; v_call: TRBV6-5; d_call: .; cdr3_nt: TGTGCCAGCGGTTCTGGGGGGTTCTCTGGAAACACCATATATTTT; cdr3_aa: CASGSGGFSGNTIYF
clone_size: .; cdr3_length: 15; j_call: TRBJ1-2; v_call: TRBV7-8; d_call: TRBD1; cdr3_nt: TGTGCCAGCAGCCCGGTCGGGCAGGGGGACTATGGCTACACCTTC; cdr3_aa: CASSPVGQGDYGYTF
clone_size: few; cdr3_length: 15; j_call: TRBJ2-3; v_call: TRBV3-1; d_call: .; cdr3_nt: TGTGCCAGCAGCCAAGATCTAGGTAGCATAAATACGCAGTATTTT; cdr3_aa: CASSQDLGSINTQYF
clone_size: .; cdr3_length: 12; j_call: TRBJ2-3; v_call: TRBV20-1; d_call: .; cdr3_nt: TGCAGTGCCGGGACTAGCACAGATACGCAGTATTTT; cdr3_aa: CSAGTSTDTQYF
clone_size: few; cdr3_length: 14; j_call: TRBJ2-1; v_call: TRBV7-8; d_call: .; cdr3_nt: TGTGCCAGCAGCTCGGGGAGCACGAGTTATGAGCAGTTCTTC; cdr3_aa: CASSSGSTSYEQFF